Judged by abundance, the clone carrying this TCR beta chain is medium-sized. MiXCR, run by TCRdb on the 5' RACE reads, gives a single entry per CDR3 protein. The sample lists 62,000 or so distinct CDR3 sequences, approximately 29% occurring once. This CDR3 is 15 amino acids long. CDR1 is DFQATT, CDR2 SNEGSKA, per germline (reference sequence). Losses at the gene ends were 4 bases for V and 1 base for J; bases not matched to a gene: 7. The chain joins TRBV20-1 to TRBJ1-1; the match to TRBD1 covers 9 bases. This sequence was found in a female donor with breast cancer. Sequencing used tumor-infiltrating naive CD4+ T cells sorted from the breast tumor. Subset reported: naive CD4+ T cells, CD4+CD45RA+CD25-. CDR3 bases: TGCAGTGCTACAACCCCGGACAGGGGGAACACTGAAGCTTTCTTT. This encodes CSATTPDRGNTEAFF.